This T cell receptor beta chain was sequenced for a study of blood T cells in healthy people across ages. Per germline, CDR1 SGHTA and CDR2 FQGNSA. This CDR3 is built from 12 residues. V was trimmed by 5 bases and J by 7 bases, leaving 10 bases between them. This clonotype occurred a few times. Combining a sample-barcoded 5' primer with a J-beta primer mix, a second PCR ran for 7 to 11 cycles. TCRdb re-called the 5' RACE reads through MiXCR, storing one row per CDR3 protein. The sample holds some 1.5 million distinct CDR3 sequences, roughly 43% seen once. The sequencing input was blood. The receptor's source is a young woman in good health. The chain couples TRBV7-2 to TRBJ2-3, with D unresolved. The CDR3 bases are TGTGCCAGCAGCCCCAGCCCGAATACGCAGTATTTT. Translated: CASSPSPNTQYF.